Below, 9 T cell receptor beta chains from the same sample are listed, as sequenced in a study of PD-1 blockade in classical Hodgkin lymphoma. The protocol was immunoSEQ multiplex PCR, while the TCRdb copy is restricted to in-frame clones and leaves out a portion. The sample records about 7,600 clones, 80% being singletons. Each patient's relapse followed autologous stem cell transplantation, and brentuximab vedotin exposure varied. Using magnetic negative selection, the CD4+ T cells were separated out of thawed PBMCs. Sample: CD4+ T cells from blood, taken at baseline. All receptors come from a human donor with classical Hodgkin lymphoma.

This clone has only one observation. This rearrangement joins TRBV5-4 to TRBJ2-1, with TRBD1 identical over 7 bases. Germline assignment: CDR1 SGHNT and CDR2 YYREEE (reference sequence). CDR3 size: 15 residues. The ends lost 2 bases at V and 3 bases at J; junction bases unmatched: 5. The CDR3 DNA is TGTGCCAGCAGCTTCGGACAGGCCAACTACAATGAGCAGTTCTTC. This sequence encodes CASSFGQANYNEQFF.

DNA for the CDR3: TGTGCCAGCAGCTTAGGACTAGCGGGTAGACAAGAGACCCAGTACTTC. Encoded protein: CASSLGLAGRQETQYF. V usage is TRBV7-2 and J usage is TRBJ2-5; 10 positions match TRBD2. This CDR3 spans 16 amino acids. In germline, CDR1 is SGHTA, CDR2 FQGNSA. After removal of 1 base from V and 2 bases from J, the junction contained 4 bases not matched to a gene.

The V and J genes are TRBV30 and TRBJ2-7, with TRBD1 matching over 8 bases. Trimming took 3 bases from V and 2 from J; bases not matched to a gene: 9. CDR1 GTSNPN and CDR2 SVGIG come from the germline V gene (reference sequence). The CDR3 loop spans 15 amino acids. CDR3 protein: CAWRTRQGRPYEQYF. CDR3 nucleotides: TGTGCCTGGAGGACAAGACAGGGGCGACCCTACGAGCAGTACTTC.

The chain couples TRBV28 to TRBJ1-4; D ambiguous. The CDR3 runs 15 residues. Per germline, CDR1 MDHEN and CDR2 SYDVKM. V was clipped by 3 bases and J by 0 bases, with 8 bases between them. The CDR3 reads CASSFSYATNEKLFF. Written as DNA, the CDR3 is TGTGCCAGCAGTTTCTCTTATGCAACTAATGAAAAACTGTTTTTT.

The V and J genes are TRBV7-2 and TRBJ2-2; no firm D call. The germline CDR1 and CDR2 sequences are SGHTA and FQGNSA. This CDR3 is 13 amino acids long. V dropped 2 bases and J dropped 7 bases, with 8 bases sitting between them. CDR3 protein: CASSLRVVGELFF. DNA for the CDR3: TGTGCCAGCAGCTTAAGGGTTGTCGGGGAGCTGTTTTTT.

The rearrangement joins TRBV6-5 to TRBJ2-1; tentative D call: TRBD1 (6 bases). Between the trimmed V and J ends, which lost 5 bases and 5 bases, there was a span of 16 bases. Per germline, CDR1 MNHEY and CDR2 SVGAGI. This CDR3 region has 15 residues. CDR3 region: CASSPRTVSDNEQFF. The CDR3 DNA reads TGTGCCAGCAGTCCCAGGACAGTATCGGACAATGAGCAGTTCTTC.

CDR3 in DNA: TGCAGCGCAGAAGATAGCGGGAGGGCCTTCCATGAGCAGTTCTTC. Amino acid sequence: CSAEDSGRAFHEQFF. The V and J genes are TRBV29-1 and TRBJ2-1; 11 bases are shared with TRBD2. From germline, CDR1 is SQVTM and CDR2 ANQGSEA. The ends lost 7 bases at V and 8 bases at J; junction bases unmatched: 13. The CDR3 sequence is 15 residues long.

The rearrangement uses TRBV5-5 and TRBJ1-2; D is unclear. In germline, CDR1 is SGHKS, CDR2 YYEKEE (reference sequence). The length of the CDR3 is 16 residues. The V end lost 4 bases, the J end lost 5 bases, and 21 bases lay between the germline ends. Here the CDR3 DNA reads TGTGCCAGCAGCCTCCGGGCCGCGCAGGCGAATTATGGCTACACCTTC. This gives the protein CASSLRAAQANYGYTF. The whole variable domain, remainder taken from reference TRBV5-5 and TRBJ1-2, is DAGVTQSPTHLIKTRGQQVTLRCSPISGHKSVSWYQQVLGQGPQFIFQYYEKEERGRGNFPDRFSARQFPNYSSELNVNALLLGDSALYLCASSLRAAQANYGYTFGSGTRLTVV.

V is TRBV6-1 and J is TRBJ1-2, with D unresolved. Germline V gives CDR1 MNHNS, CDR2 SASEGT. This CDR3 comprises 16 residues. Trimming removed 1 base from V and 4 bases from J, with 16 bases in between. The CDR3 sequence is CASSEDEGKVFYGYTF. Written as DNA, the CDR3 is TGTGCCAGCAGTGAAGATGAGGGCAAAGTATTCTATGGCTACACCTTC.